The 25 T cell receptor beta chains presented below share a single source sample, sequenced in a study of T cells in Graves' hyperthyroidism and ophthalmopathy. What was amplified from RNA transcripts were TCR beta CDR3 regions. During a first-round RT-PCR of the TCR CDR3, the HTBI primer set was used. TCRdb used MiXCR to reprocess the multiplex PCR reads, holding one entry per CDR3 protein. The table records roughly 330,000 distinct CDR3 sequences, about 15% of them present only once. The sample taken for sequencing was blood. The source of these receptors is a man younger than 45 with Graves' hyperthyroidism.

This chain links TRBV25-1 with TRBJ2-7, with 9 bases aligning to TRBD2. This CDR3 is built from 14 residues. Germline V gene data show CDR1 as MGHDK and CDR2 as SYGVNS. The V segment lost 9 bases and the J segment 2 bases; nucleotides outside the gene matches: 8. The CDR3 is CARATSGSTYEQYF. CDR3 sequence (DNA): TGTGCCAGGGCGACTAGCGGTTCAACCTACGAGCAGTACTTC.

This rearrangement joins TRBV20-1 to TRBJ1-1; 7 bases agree with TRBD1. This CDR3 is built from 12 residues. Germline CDR1 reads DFQATT; CDR2 reads SNEGSKA (reference sequence). The trim removed 6 bases at V and 10 bases at J, leaving 11 bases unmatched. DNA of the CDR3: TGCAGTGCAAGTAGACCGACAGGGACAGCTTTCTTT. Amino acid sequence: CSASRPTGTAFF.

CDR3 amino acids: CASSVSGPSYEQYF. The CDR3 DNA reads as TGTGCCAGCAGTGTTAGTGGCCCCTCCTACGAGCAGTACTTC. J is TRBJ2-7 and V is TRBV12-3 or TRBV12-4; D is ambiguous. Trimming cost V 5 bases and J 0 bases, with 11 bases left between them. The CDR3 runs to 14 residues.

V is TRBV18 and J is TRBJ1-1; D is unresolved. Looked up from germline, CDR1 is KGHSH and CDR2 is LQKENI. This CDR3 has 16 residues. The ends were cut back, 0 bases at V and 1 base at J, with 12 bases in the middle. In DNA, the CDR3 is TGTGCCAGCTCACCACCTTCCGGTCCGGGGAACACTGAAGCTTTCTTT. This gives the protein CASSPPSGPGNTEAFF.

This clonotype appeared many times. This chain connects TRBV6-1 to TRBJ2-1, with 9 positions matching TRBD2. The CDR3 loop spans 16 amino acids. J was trimmed by 6 bases and V by 5 bases; bases with no gene match: 11. CDR1 and CDR2 from the germline V gene are MNHNS and SASEGT. This CDR3 is CASSPISGRFFNEQFF. Written as DNA, the CDR3 is TGTGCCAGCAGTCCGATTAGCGGGAGATTTTTCAATGAGCAGTTCTTC.

This clonotype has a handful of counts. J is TRBJ2-3 and V is TRBV7-9; 10 bases fit TRBD2. Losses at the gene ends were 1 base for V and 4 bases for J; bases not matched to a gene: 2. This CDR3 is 15 amino acids long. Germline V CDR1 and CDR2: SEHNR, FQNEAQ (reference sequence). DNA for the CDR3: TGTGCCAGCAGCTTAGTTCTAGCGGGAGCAGATACGCAGTATTTT. Residues: CASSLVLAGADTQYF.

In this sample, this clonotype turned up many times. The chain carries TRBV11-2 and TRBJ2-1; D not resolved. Trimming removed 2 bases from V and 0 bases from J, with 8 bases in between. Germline V gene sequence: CDR1 SGHAT, CDR2 FQNNGV. This CDR3 has 15 residues. The DNA for the CDR3 is TGTGCCAGCAGCTTAATGGACCACTCCTACAATGAGCAGTTCTTC. It translates to CASSLMDHSYNEQFF.

This clonotype occurred many times. CDR3 amino acids: CASSSRPYNEQFF. In DNA, the CDR3 is TGTGCCAGCAGCTCGCGACCCTACAATGAGCAGTTCTTC. The J gene is TRBJ2-1, the V gene TRBV7-2, with no clear D. Trimming took off 4 bases at V and 2 bases at J, with 6 bases between the two ends. The germline V gene encodes CDR1 SGHTA and CDR2 FQGNSA. The length of the CDR3 is 13 residues.

The J gene is TRBJ2-5, the V gene TRBV20-1; 8 nucleotides line up with TRBD1. Germline V CDR1 and CDR2: DFQATT, SNEGSKA (reference sequence). This CDR3 contains 12 residues. CDR3 in amino acids: CRPSDREETQYF. CDR3 sequence (DNA): TGCAGACCCTCGGACAGGGAAGAGACCCAGTACTTC.

For this clonotype: Mismatch with germline at one junction end may stem from a read error. The chain joins TRBV18 to TRBJ2-7, with 13 nucleotides matching TRBD2. Germline V lookup: CDR1 KGHSH, CDR2 LQKENI. The CDR3 has 16 residues. The CDR3, as DNA: TGTGCCAGCCCACAGGGGACTAGCGGGGCTAACTACGAGCAGTACTTT. This gives the protein CASPQGTSGANYEQYF.

The rearrangement uses TRBV20-1 and TRBJ2-2; 10 bases align to TRBD2. In germline, CDR1 is DFQATT, CDR2 SNEGSKA (reference sequence). This CDR3 has 15 residues. The J segment lost 6 bases and the V segment lost 5 bases, leaving 9 bases of the junction unmatched. The CDR3 loop is CSALDGTSAAGELFF. CDR3 nucleotide sequence: TGCAGTGCTCTGGACGGGACTAGCGCGGCCGGGGAGCTGTTTTTT.

Points on this clonotype: Relative to the germline gene, one junction end is altered; a read error may explain this. V usage is TRBV11-2 and J usage is TRBJ1-1; 8 bases line up with TRBD1. Germline values: CDR1 SGHAT, CDR2 FQNNGV. CDR3 length: 15 residues. The CDR3 nucleotides are TGTGCCAGCAGCGAGAGACAGGGGATGAACCCTGAAGCTTTCTTT. Its translation is CASSERQGMNPEAFF.

As to this clonotype: This sequence may be a read error, since a much larger clone differs from it by one base. This rearrangement joins TRBV13 to TRBJ2-2; D is ambiguous. Deletions cut 5 bases from V and 6 bases from J, with 10 bases between. CDR3 length: 13 amino acids. CDR1 and CDR2 (germline): PRHDT, FYEKMQ (reference sequence). The CDR3 DNA follows: TGTGCCAGCAGCCCCCATCAGGCCGGGGAGCTGTTTTTT. Translating it yields CASSPHQAGELFF.

The sample holds many counts of this clonotype. The rearrangement links TRBV11-3 to TRBJ1-2; no reliable D call. The length of the CDR3 is 16 residues. The V gene's germline CDR1 is SGHNT and CDR2 YENEEA. Trimming shortened V by 2 bases and J by 4 bases, and 17 bases separated the two germline ends. CDR3 sequence: CASSLRLAAGSYGYTF. The CDR3 DNA follows: TGTGCCAGCAGCTTAAGGCTGGCGGCAGGCAGCTATGGCTACACCTTC.

The chain has TRBV7-9 and TRBJ2-1; 9 positions agree with TRBD2. Trimming cost V 6 bases and J 9 bases; bases outside gene matches: 12. Germline CDR1 and CDR2: SEHNR and FQNEAQ (reference sequence). The CDR3 has 15 amino acids. CDR3 region: CASRASRAGGGEQFF. The CDR3 nucleotides are TGTGCCAGCAGGGCGTCCCGAGCGGGAGGTGGTGAGCAGTTCTTC.

This clonotype was counted at least ten times. The chain recombines TRBV6-1 with TRBJ2-7; the D is unclear. Germline CDR1 MNHNS, CDR2 SASEGT. V shed 5 bases and J shed 2 bases, with 1 base lying between them. The CDR3 runs 10 residues. Written as DNA, the CDR3 is TGTGCCAGCAGTACCTACGAGCAGTACTTC. This translates into CASSTYEQYF.

Only one count was recorded for this clonotype. The chain uses TRBV12-3 or TRBV12-4 and TRBJ2-7; 7 nucleotides align to TRBD1. J gave up 4 bases and V 3 bases, and 15 bases lay outside the gene matches. The CDR3 is 17 amino acids. The CDR3 nucleotides read TGTGCCAGCAGTTTTCTGGGTTGGGGACAGACTTTTTACGAGCAGTACTTC. It is translated as CASSFLGWGQTFYEQYF.

This clonotype was seen at least ten times. The J gene is TRBJ2-3, the V gene TRBV20-1, with TRBD2 matching over 9 bases. Germline values: CDR1 DFQATT, CDR2 SNEGSKA (reference sequence). The CDR3 has 16 residues. The V and J ends lost 3 bases and 2 bases, in that order; junction bases with no gene match: 9. CDR3 bases: TGCAGTGCTAGTCAACTAGCGGGCTTGATCACAGATACGCAGTATTTT. Residues: CSASQLAGLITDTQYF.

The chain employs TRBV19 and TRBJ2-1; the D gene is possibly TRBD2 (6 bases). This CDR3 region has 15 residues. The V and J ends lost 10 bases and 8 bases respectively, with 24 bases between them. Germline values: CDR1 LNHDA, CDR2 SQIVND (reference sequence). The CDR3 DNA reads as TGTGCCACCGCGCTCTCGGGGGAAGTTTCTTATGAGCAGTTCTTC. This translates into CATALSGEVSYEQFF.

This clonotype was seen a handful of times. This chain links TRBV30 with TRBJ1-5; D is unresolved. V was cut by 1 base and J by 0 bases, with 10 bases left in between. The CDR3 sequence is 15 residues long. Germline-derived CDR1 and CDR2 are GTSNPN and SVGIG (reference sequence). The CDR3 loop reads CAWSEGSYSNQPQHF. The CDR3 DNA sequence: TGTGCCTGGAGTGAAGGCTCCTATAGCAATCAGCCCCAGCATTTT.

This clonotype was detected only a few times. The chain couples TRBV7-2 to TRBJ2-1; D is unclear. Germline loops: CDR1 SGHTA, CDR2 FQGNSA. This CDR3 is built from 14 residues. V was clipped by 2 bases and J by 8 bases, with 13 bases between them. The CDR3 sequence: CASSLPRRRHEQFF. CDR3 DNA: TGTGCCAGCAGCTTACCTAGACGGCGCCATGAGCAGTTCTTC.

This clonotype was seen more than once but under ten times. A much more abundant neighbour one base away suggests this may be a read error. This sequence joins TRBV11-1 and TRBJ2-1; 9 positions agree with TRBD2. The CDR3 extends over 13 amino acids. Germline CDR1 SGHAT, CDR2 FQDESV (reference sequence). CDR3 residues: CARSLREGIEQFF. CDR3 DNA sequence: TGTGCCCGCAGCTTGCGGGAGGGGATTGAGCAGTTCTTC.

The chain joins TRBV3-1 to TRBJ2-2, with 10 positions matching TRBD2. Germline values: CDR1 LGHDT, CDR2 YNNKEL (reference sequence). V lost 3 bases to trimming and J lost 6 bases; unmatched junction nucleotides: 4. The CDR3 is 15 amino acids. The CDR3 DNA reads TGTGCCAGCAGCCAGGGACTAGCGAGCGCCGGGGAGCTGTTTTTT. Translation: CASSQGLASAGELFF.

Only a few counts were recorded for this clonotype. Given a much more abundant clone one base away, this may be a read error. This chain links TRBV7-3 with TRBJ1-2, with unresolved D. This CDR3 region has 13 residues. The V gene lost 5 bases and the J gene lost 2 bases, with 9 bases spanning the gap. CDR1 SGHTA and CDR2 FQGTGA come from the germline V gene. Here the CDR3 reads CASSTQTNYGYTF. The CDR3 bases are TGTGCCAGCAGCACCCAAACCAACTATGGCTACACCTTC.

This clonotype was picked up many times. The rearrangement joins TRBV11-2 to TRBJ2-1, with TRBD2 matching over 8 bases. In germline, CDR1 is SGHAT, CDR2 FQNNGV. The CDR3 consists of 16 residues. Trimming took 2 bases from V and 5 from J; bases not matched to a gene: 8. In DNA form, the CDR3 reads TGTGCCAGCAGCTTAACGAGCGGGGGACGACACAATGAGCAGTTCTTC. It yields the protein CASSLTSGGRHNEQFF.